The entry below describes one T cell receptor beta chain. Its matching antigen is unknown. Time point defined: sample taken at primary tumor resection. Sequencing of whole RNA from tumor, nontumor lung or frozen PBMC involved no sorting. This sample is drawn from a study of spatial heterogeneity in lung cancer. General study points: Circulating ubiquitous expanded tumor TCRs were observed more frequently at resection than at follow-up.

From the 5' RACE reads, TCRdb called clonotypes with MiXCR, one entry per CDR3 protein. The sample lists some 83,000 distinct CDR3 sequences, about 20% occurring once. V was clipped by 4 bases and J by 7 bases, with 5 bases between them. In germline, CDR1 is SGHRS, CDR2 YFSETQ. The CDR3 is 11 residues long. The specimen was PBMCs, collected at surgery. V is TRBV5-1 and J is TRBJ2-2, with unresolved D. The clonotype was recovered from a male donor with early-stage non-small cell lung cancer. CDR3 protein: CASSRNGELFF. CDR3 DNA: TGCGCCAGCAGCCGTAACGGGGAGCTGTTTTTT.